The 32 T cell receptor beta chains presented below share a single source sample, sequenced in a study of graft-versus-host responses after intestinal transplantation. To release intraepithelial and lamina propria lymphocytes, the graft tissue was processed. TCRdb's copy holds only in-frame clones and misses some; the assay was immunoSEQ multiplex PCR. The top ten hold roughly 8% of the sample, which has 4,500 or so clones, around 76% seen once. The sample was ileum tissue, taken 17 days after transplant. The receptors originated from a human patient who received an intestinal transplant, so some T cells may come from the graft donor.

The J gene is TRBJ2-7, the V gene TRBV7-8; a possible D gene is TRBD2 (6 bases). V dropped 2 bases and J dropped 3 bases, with 11 bases sitting between them. The CDR3 has 14 residues. Germline V gene lookup returns CDR1 SGHVS and CDR2 FQNEAQ. The CDR3 nucleotides read TGTGCCAGCAGCTTATCACTAGCCAGCTACGAGCAGTACGTC. Amino acid sequence: CASSLSLASYEQYV.

The V and J genes are TRBV28 and TRBJ2-2; 7 nucleotides match TRBD1. Per germline, CDR1 MDHEN and CDR2 SYDVKM. The CDR3 is made up of 14 amino acids. V lost 4 bases and J lost 4; bases outside the gene matches: 3. CDR3 in amino acids: CASSSTGSTGELFF. The CDR3 coding sequence is TGTGCCAGCAGTTCGACAGGGAGCACCGGGGAGCTGTTTTTT. The full variable domain, its missing parts supplied by reference TRBV28 and TRBJ2-2, is DVKVTQSSRYLVKRTGEKVFLECVQDMDHENMFWYRQDPGLGLRLIYFSYDVKMKEKGDIPEGYSVSREKKERFSLILESASTNQTSMYLCASSSTGSTGELFFGEGSRLTVL.

This clone appeared a single time. This chain connects TRBV5-1 to TRBJ2-2; D possibly corresponds to TRBD1 (5 bases). V was shortened by 2 bases and J by 6 bases, with 14 bases between the two germline ends. CDR3 length equals 15 residues. Germline V lookup: CDR1 SGHRS, CDR2 YFSETQ. The CDR3 protein is CASSLRQGDAGELFF. CDR3 bases: TGCGCCAGCAGCTTAAGGCAGGGTGACGCCGGGGAGCTGTTTTTT.

The chain is built from TRBV7-9 and TRBJ1-6; no firm D call. This CDR3 comprises 13 residues. Looked up from germline, CDR1 is SEHNR and CDR2 is FQNEAQ (reference sequence). Between the trimmed V and J ends, which lost 5 bases and 7 bases, there was a span of 9 bases. The CDR3 here is CASSRTGNSPLHF. The CDR3 DNA is TGTGCCAGCAGCAGAACGGGGAATTCACCCCTCCACTTT.

This clone turned up a few times. The chain links TRBV28 to TRBJ1-3, with D possibly TRBD1 on 5 matching bases. Germline V gene data show CDR1 as MDHEN and CDR2 as SYDVKM. This CDR3 contains 15 residues. Trimming removed 3 bases at V and 5 bases at J, with 14 bases between. This chain's CDR3 is CASSLGQLIRNTIYF. The CDR3 DNA sequence: TGTGCCAGCAGTTTGGGGCAACTCATTAGAAACACCATATATTTT.

The chain is built from TRBV7-6 and TRBJ1-1, with TRBD1 as a possible D gene (6 bases). Trimming stripped 5 bases from V and 0 bases from J, with 10 bases between. Germline-derived CDR1 and CDR2 are SGHVS and FNYEAQ. There are 14 residues in the CDR3. CDR3 DNA sequence: TGTGCCAGCAGCCCAGGGGTCATGAACACTGAAGCTTTCTTT. Residues: CASSPGVMNTEAFF.

The chain combines TRBV30 with TRBJ1-4; D gene ambiguous. Germline CDR1 GTSNPN, CDR2 SVGIG (reference sequence). V was cut by 3 bases and J by 4 bases, with 12 bases left in between. The CDR3 has 14 residues. The CDR3 reads CAWSAGFSNEKLFF. CDR3 coding DNA: TGTGCCTGGAGCGCGGGGTTTAGTAATGAAAAACTGTTTTTT.

The chain links TRBV10-1 to TRBJ2-3; 9 bases agree with TRBD2. V lost 4 bases, J lost 1 base, and 0 bases stayed unmatched. The V gene's germline CDR1 is WNHNN and CDR2 SYGVQD (reference sequence). The CDR3 totals 14 residues. This CDR3 reads CASSGTSGTDTQYF. CDR3 nucleotides: TGCGCCAGCAGTGGGACTAGCGGCACAGATACGCAGTATTTT.

This chain joins TRBV4-2 and TRBJ2-1; D possibly corresponds to TRBD2 (6 bases). The CDR3 is 16 amino acids. Between the trimmed V and J ends, which lost 2 bases and 7 bases, there was a span of 18 bases. Per germline, CDR1 LGHNA and CDR2 YNFKEQ. CDR3 protein: CASSQSSQTRENEQFF. CDR3 coding DNA: TGTGCCAGCAGCCAATCCTCCCAGACTAGGGAGAATGAGCAGTTCTTC.

The chain couples TRBV5-5 to TRBJ2-2; 7 bases map to TRBD1. CDR1 and CDR2 from the germline V gene are SGHKS and YYEKEE (reference sequence). The CDR3 extends over 14 amino acids. The junction had 3 bases not matched to a gene; V was cut back by 2 bases and J by 5 bases. This CDR3 is CASSLRGQTGELFF. The CDR3 DNA reads TGTGCCAGCAGCTTAAGGGGGCAGACCGGGGAGCTGTTTTTT.

The rearrangement joins TRBV7-3 to TRBJ1-3; perhaps TRBD1 as D (6 bases). This CDR3 region has 15 residues. V was pared by 2 bases and J by 5 bases, with 13 bases between. The germline CDR1 and CDR2 sequences are SGHTA and FQGTGA. The CDR3 bases are TGTGCCAGCAGCTTATCAGGGGATTCTCGAAACACCATATATTTT. Amino acid sequence: CASSLSGDSRNTIYF.

This clone was found a few times. The chain links TRBV6-1 to TRBJ2-7, with TRBD1 as a possible D gene (6 bases). This CDR3 has 15 amino acids. Germline V lookup: CDR1 MNHNS, CDR2 SASEGT. Trimming pared 0 bases from V and 3 bases from J, leaving 12 bases between. CDR3 sequence: CASSEALTGIYEQYV. CDR3 DNA sequence: TGTGCCAGCAGTGAAGCGTTAACAGGGATCTACGAGCAGTACGTC.

Regarding this clone: Other DNA sequences in this specimen translate into the identical CDR3. V gene TRBV10-3 combines with J gene TRBJ1-1, with D possibly TRBD1 on 6 matching bases. The V gene's germline CDR1 is ENHRY and CDR2 SYGVKD. The CDR3 consists of 12 residues. The V end was cut by 6 bases, the J end by 3 bases, with 8 bases between. The CDR3 DNA is TGTGCCATCAGCGCAGGGGACACTGAAGCTTTCTTT. This translates into CAISAGDTEAFF.

The V gene is TRBV2, the J gene TRBJ1-5; 9 nucleotides align to TRBD1. This CDR3 is 17 amino acids long. CDR1 and CDR2 (germline): SNHLY, FYNNEI. V was clipped by 0 bases and J by 6 bases; unmatched bases: 9. The CDR3 DNA sequence: TGTGCCAGCAGTGAAGCACGATCCGGGACAGGGATTCAGCCCCAGCATTTT. This translates into CASSEARSGTGIQPQHF. Looking up the rest from reference TRBV2 and TRBJ1-5 gives the full variable domain: EPEVTQTPSHQVTQMGQEVILRCVPISNHLYFYWYRQILGQKVEFLVSFYNNEISEKSEIFDDQFSVERPDGSNFTLKIRSTKLEDSAMYFCASSEARSGTGIQPQHFGDGTRLSIL.

The rearrangement links TRBV7-2 to TRBJ2-5, with 14 bases fitting TRBD2. CDR1 SGHTA and CDR2 FQGNSA come from the germline V gene. V gave up 5 bases and J gave up 7 bases; unmatched junction bases: 9. The CDR3 loop spans 16 amino acids. CDR3 in amino acids: CASSPRLAGGQGTQYF. As DNA, the CDR3 is TGTGCCAGCAGCCCACGACTAGCGGGGGGGCAGGGGACCCAGTACTTC.

This sequence joins TRBV7-2 and TRBJ2-1; 12 nucleotides match TRBD2. Germline lookup yields CDR1 SGHTA and CDR2 FQGNSA. The V and J ends lost 1 base and 1 base, in that order; junction bases with no gene match: 8. This CDR3 has 19 amino acids. The CDR3 DNA sequence: TGTGCCAGCAGCTTAGATCCCCCTAGCGGGGGGGGGTCCTACAATGAGCAGTTCTTC. Translated, it gives CASSLDPPSGGGSYNEQFF.

In this sample, this clone turned up a few times. The chain combines TRBV7-3 with TRBJ2-5; D might be TRBD2 (7 bases). V lost 5 bases and J 5 bases, leaving 18 bases between the germline ends. The CDR3 covers 15 residues. The germline V gene encodes CDR1 SGHTA and CDR2 FQGTGA. The CDR3 bases are TGTGCCAGCAGCCCACACGGCGGGGGCATGGAGACCCAGTACTTC. This translates into CASSPHGGGMETQYF.

This chain uses TRBV5-6 with TRBJ1-1; a possible D gene is TRBD1 (6 bases). The ends were cut back, 4 bases at V and 0 bases at J, with 16 bases in the middle. Germline assignment: CDR1 SGHDT and CDR2 YYEEEE. The CDR3 totals 16 residues. The DNA for the CDR3 is TGTGCCAGCAGCCTTGGACACAGGGTTTTGAACACTGAAGCTTTCTTT. This encodes CASSLGHRVLNTEAFF.

This chain links TRBV18 with TRBJ2-1, with TRBD2 matching 12 bases. This CDR3 spans 19 amino acids. The junction had 7 bases not matched to a gene; V was cut back by 1 base and J by 0 bases. Germline V gene sequence: CDR1 KGHSH, CDR2 LQKENI. The CDR3 nucleotides are TGTGCCAGCTCACCACGGGGGACTAGCGGGCGGAGCTCCTACAATGAGCAGTTCTTC. Translation gives CASSPRGTSGRSSYNEQFF.

The table lists this clone with a count of one. The V call is TRBV6-1, the J call TRBJ2-1; weak D call: TRBD2 (6 bases). The V and J ends lost 6 bases and 3 bases respectively, with 15 bases between them. This CDR3 has 15 amino acids. CDR1 and CDR2 (germline): MNHNS, SASEGT. The CDR3 region has the DNA TGTGCCAGCAGCGGGGTGGGCGGGATCTACAATGAGCAGTTCTTC. It is translated as CASSGVGGIYNEQFF.

This chain connects TRBV6-5 to TRBJ2-5; maybe TRBD2 (5 bases). V gave up 6 bases and J gave up 5 bases, with 13 bases separating them. The CDR3 length is 13 residues. Germline CDR1 reads MNHEY; CDR2 reads SVGAGI. The CDR3, as DNA: TGTGCCAGCAGCAATAGCGTTGCGGAGACCCAGTACTTC. It specifies CASSNSVAETQYF.

This chain links TRBV19 with TRBJ2-3, with TRBD2 matching over 13 bases. CDR3 length: 18 residues. V gave up 3 bases and J gave up 1 base; unmatched junction bases: 7. Germline-derived CDR1 and CDR2 are LNHDA and SQIVND (reference sequence). For the CDR3, the DNA is TGTGCCAGTAGTATCAGACTAGCGGGGGGCCAGGGCACAGATACGCAGTATTTT. Translating gives CASSIRLAGGQGTDTQYF.

This clone has more than one count but fewer than ten. The V gene is TRBV18, the J gene TRBJ1-4, with a weak D call TRBD1 (6 bases). The CDR3 is 12 residues long. Germline V gene lookup returns CDR1 KGHSH and CDR2 LQKENI. Between the trimmed V and J ends, which lost 3 bases and 8 bases, there was a span of 7 bases. CDR3: CASSPDREKLFF. CDR3 in DNA: TGTGCCAGCTCACCTGACAGGGAAAAACTGTTTTTT. The whole variable domain, remainder taken from reference TRBV18 and TRBJ1-4, is NAGVMQNPRHLVRRRGQEARLRCSPMKGHSHVYWYRQLPEEGLKFMVYLQKENIIDESGMPKERFSAEFPKEGPSILRIQQVVRGDSAAYFCASSPDREKLFFGSGTQLSVL.

V is TRBV6-5 and J is TRBJ1-1; D remains ambiguous. The CDR3 is 13 residues long. Germline V gene data show CDR1 as MNHEY and CDR2 as SVGAGI. Trimming left V 3 bases short and J 2 bases short, with 7 bases between. DNA of the CDR3: TGTGCCAGCAGTTATATGAGAAACACTGAAGCTTTCTTT. Protein product: CASSYMRNTEAFF.

A few counts support this clone. V gene TRBV9 combines with J gene TRBJ2-3, with 9 bases fitting TRBD2. CDR3 size: 16 residues. With 0 bases clipped from V and 2 bases from J, the junction kept 4 bases outside the gene matches. Germline CDR1 reads SGDLS; CDR2 reads YYNGEE. The CDR3 sequence: CASSVEGGGVTDTQYF. In DNA, the CDR3 is TGTGCCAGCAGCGTAGAGGGCGGGGGGGTCACAGATACGCAGTATTTT.

The J gene is TRBJ2-7, the V gene TRBV28; 8 nucleotides agree with TRBD1. CDR1 is MDHEN, CDR2 SYDVKM, per germline. Trimming took 6 bases from V and 4 from J; bases not matched to a gene: 5. CDR3 size: 13 residues. CDR3 loop: CASRQTGVYEQYV. For the CDR3, the DNA is TGTGCCAGCAGACAGACAGGGGTATACGAGCAGTACGTC.

V usage is TRBV5-1 and J usage is TRBJ1-1; D possibly corresponds to TRBD1 (6 bases). The germline V gene has CDR1 SGHRS and CDR2 YFSETQ. The CDR3 totals 16 residues. The ends were cut back, 2 bases at V and 1 base at J, with 15 bases in the middle. In nucleotides, the CDR3 is TGCGCCAGCAGCTTCTCAGTGCAGGGGTCGAACACTGAAGCTTTCTTT. It translates to CASSFSVQGSNTEAFF.

V usage is TRBV9 and J usage is TRBJ2-7; 8 bases are a match to TRBD1. The CDR3 consists of 18 residues. The V gene's germline CDR1 is SGDLS and CDR2 YYNGEE. The ends lost 0 bases at V and 3 bases at J; junction bases unmatched: 14. The CDR3 DNA reads TGTGCCAGCAGCGTAGCCGGGACGACAGGGGCTTCCCTCTACGAGCAGTACGTC. It is translated as CASSVAGTTGASLYEQYV.

The rearrangement joins TRBV7-6 to TRBJ2-2; 8 nucleotides match TRBD2. The germline V gene encodes CDR1 SGHVS and CDR2 FNYEAQ. V shed 1 base and J 3 bases; nucleotides not matched to a gene: 10. The CDR3 extends over 18 amino acids. Written as DNA, the CDR3 is TGTGCCAGCAGCTTAGTTCTAGCGGGCCAAGGGGACACCGGGGAGCTGTTTTTT. Protein product: CASSLVLAGQGDTGELFF.

Only a few counts were recorded for this clone. The V and J genes are TRBV19 and TRBJ2-5, with D possibly matching TRBD1 (5 bases). In germline, CDR1 is LNHDA, CDR2 SQIVND (reference sequence). Trimming cost V 5 bases and J 1 base, with 11 bases left between them. CDR3 length: 14 residues. The CDR3 DNA reads TGTGCCAGTAGTGGCAGGGTTCCCCAAGAGACCCAGTACTTC. This sequence encodes CASSGRVPQETQYF.

This chain joins TRBV5-4 and TRBJ2-1, with D uncertain. The CDR3 runs to 14 residues. Trimming took 1 base from V and 10 from J, leaving 15 bases between them. Germline V CDR1 and CDR2: SGHNT, YYREEE (reference sequence). CDR3 coding DNA: TGTGCCAGCAGCTTGAATGACCCGAGGCGGGAGCAGTTCTTC. Protein product: CASSLNDPRREQFF.

This clone was observed a single time. V and J are TRBV28 and TRBJ2-5; TRBD2 aligns across 8 bases. With 4 bases clipped from V and 1 base from J, the junction kept 23 bases outside the gene matches. CDR1 and CDR2 (germline): MDHEN, SYDVKM. CDR3 size: 21 residues. DNA of the CDR3: TGTGCCAGCAGTTCTACCCTCAAGAGCGGGGGCACGACATATCCCCAAGAGACCCAGTACTTC. Translated, it gives CASSSTLKSGGTTYPQETQYF. The full variable domain, in which reference TRBV28 and TRBJ2-5 provide the parts outside the CDR3, is DVKVTQSSRYLVKRTGEKVFLECVQDMDHENMFWYRQDPGLGLRLIYFSYDVKMKEKGDIPEGYSVSREKKERFSLILESASTNQTSMYLCASSSTLKSGGTTYPQETQYFGPGTRLLVL.